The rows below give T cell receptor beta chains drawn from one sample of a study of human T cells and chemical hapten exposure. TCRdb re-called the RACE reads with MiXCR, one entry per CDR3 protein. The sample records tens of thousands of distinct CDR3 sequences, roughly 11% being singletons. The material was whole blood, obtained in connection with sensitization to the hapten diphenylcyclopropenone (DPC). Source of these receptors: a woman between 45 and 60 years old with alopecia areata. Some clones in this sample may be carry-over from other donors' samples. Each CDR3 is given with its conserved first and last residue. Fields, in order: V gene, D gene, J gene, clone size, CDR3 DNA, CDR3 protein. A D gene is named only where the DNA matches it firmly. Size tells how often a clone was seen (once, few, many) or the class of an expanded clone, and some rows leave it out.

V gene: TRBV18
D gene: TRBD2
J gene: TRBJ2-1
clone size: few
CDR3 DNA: TGTGCCAGCTCGCAGCGGGAGGGCTGGGAGAATGAGCAGTTCTTC
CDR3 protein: CASSQREGWENEQFF

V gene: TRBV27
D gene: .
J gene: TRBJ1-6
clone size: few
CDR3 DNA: TGTGCCAGCAGCCCCCATACGATCTCCTATAATTCACCCCTCCACTTT
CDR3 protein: CASSPHTISYNSPLHF

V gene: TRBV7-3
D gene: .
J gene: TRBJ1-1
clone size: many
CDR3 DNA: TGTGCCAGCAGCCCCTATCTGAACACTGAAGCTTTCTTT
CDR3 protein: CASSPYLNTEAFF

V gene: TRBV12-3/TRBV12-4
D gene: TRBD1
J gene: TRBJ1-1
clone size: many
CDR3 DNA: TGTGCCAGCAGTTTCTGGGGGACAGGGGCCATGAACACTGAAGCTTTCTTT
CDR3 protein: CASSFWGTGAMNTEAFF

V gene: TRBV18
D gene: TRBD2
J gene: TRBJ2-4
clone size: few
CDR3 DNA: TGTGCCAGCTCACCCCTCGGAGGGGAGGGCAAAAACATTCAGTACTTC
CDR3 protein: CASSPLGGEGKNIQYF

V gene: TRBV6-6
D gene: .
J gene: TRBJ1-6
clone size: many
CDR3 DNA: TGTGCCAGCAACCCGGGACAAAGATCACCCCTCCACTTT
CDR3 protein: CASNPGQRSPLHF

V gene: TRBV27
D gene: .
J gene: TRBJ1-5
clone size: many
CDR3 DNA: TGTGCCAGCAGGCACGGACAGTTTAATCAGCCCCAGCATTTT
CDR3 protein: CASRHGQFNQPQHF

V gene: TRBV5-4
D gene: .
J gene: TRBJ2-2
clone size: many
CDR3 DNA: TGTGCCAGCAGCGCCCCCTCCCCGGGCACCGGGGAGCTGTTTTTT
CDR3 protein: CASSAPSPGTGELFF

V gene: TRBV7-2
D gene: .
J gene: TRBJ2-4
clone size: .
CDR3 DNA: TGTGCCAGCAGCCCCGGGCCGGGGAGAGGCAAAAACATTCAGTACTTC
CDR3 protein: CASSPGPGRGKNIQYF

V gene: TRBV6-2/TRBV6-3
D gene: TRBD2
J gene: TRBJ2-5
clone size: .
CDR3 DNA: TGTGCCAGCAGAGATAGCGGGAGGCAGCAAGAGACCCAGTACTTC
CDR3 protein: CASRDSGRQQETQYF

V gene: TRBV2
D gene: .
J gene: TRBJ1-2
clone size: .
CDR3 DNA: TGTGCCAGCAGTGAAAGAGGGGGATACTATGGCTACACCTTC
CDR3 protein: CASSERGGYYGYTF

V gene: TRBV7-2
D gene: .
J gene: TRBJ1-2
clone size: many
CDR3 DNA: TGTGCCACCACGGAGGGTAACTATGGCTACACCTTC
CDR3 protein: CATTEGNYGYTF

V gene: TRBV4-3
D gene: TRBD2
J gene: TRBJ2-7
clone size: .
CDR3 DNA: TGCGCCAGCAGCATCGGGACTAGCGAATACGAGCAGTACTTC
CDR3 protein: CASSIGTSEYEQYF

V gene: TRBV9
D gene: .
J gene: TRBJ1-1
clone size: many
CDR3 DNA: TGTGCCAGCAGCCCAACCCCGTCGACGGTGAACACTGAAGCTTTCTTT
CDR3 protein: CASSPTPSTVNTEAFF

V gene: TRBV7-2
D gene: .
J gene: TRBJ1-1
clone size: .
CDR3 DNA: TGTGCCAGCAGCGGTACAGCTGTGAACACTGAAGCTTTCTTT
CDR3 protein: CASSGTAVNTEAFF

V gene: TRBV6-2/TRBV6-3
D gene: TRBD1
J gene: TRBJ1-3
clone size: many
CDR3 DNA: TGTGCCAGCAGCGACGGGACAGCCTCTGGAAACACCATATATTTT
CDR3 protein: CASSDGTASGNTIYF

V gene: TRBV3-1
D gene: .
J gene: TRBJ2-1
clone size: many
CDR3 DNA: TGTGCCAGCAGCCAGGGACGCCAAGGCAATGAGCAGTTCTTC
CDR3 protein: CASSQGRQGNEQFF

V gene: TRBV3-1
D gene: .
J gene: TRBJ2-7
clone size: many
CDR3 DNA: TGTGCCAGCAGCTTGGGAAGCCTAACGGGCGAGCAGTACTTC
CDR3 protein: CASSLGSLTGEQYF

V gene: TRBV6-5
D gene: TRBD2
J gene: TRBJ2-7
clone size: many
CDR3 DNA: TGTGCCAGCAGTTACGGACTAGCGGGAGTAGGCGAGCAGTACTTC
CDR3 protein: CASSYGLAGVGEQYF

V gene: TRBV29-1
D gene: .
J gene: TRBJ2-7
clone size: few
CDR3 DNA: TGCAGCGTTGCCCAGGGAACCTACGAGCAGTACTTC
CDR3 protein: CSVAQGTYEQYF

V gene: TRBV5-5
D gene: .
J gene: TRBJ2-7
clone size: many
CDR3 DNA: TGTGCCAGCAGCTTGGGGCCCGACACAGGGACCTACTACGAGCAGTACTTC
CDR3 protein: CASSLGPDTGTYYEQYF

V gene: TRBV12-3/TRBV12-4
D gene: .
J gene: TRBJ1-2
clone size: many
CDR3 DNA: TGTGCCAGCAGTCCGCCCGGCGGGGGGGATGTCTATGGCTACACCTTC
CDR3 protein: CASSPPGGGDVYGYTF

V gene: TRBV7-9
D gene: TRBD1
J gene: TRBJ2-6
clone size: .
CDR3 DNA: TGTGCCAGCAGCGCGACGACAGGGCCCAACGTCCTGACTTTC
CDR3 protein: CASSATTGPNVLTF

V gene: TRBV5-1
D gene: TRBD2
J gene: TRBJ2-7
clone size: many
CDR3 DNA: TGCGCCAGCAGCTCACAGACTAGCGGGAGCCACGAGCAGTACTTC
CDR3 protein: CASSSQTSGSHEQYF

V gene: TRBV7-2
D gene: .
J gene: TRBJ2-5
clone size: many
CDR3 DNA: TGTGCCAGCAGCCGACTGGGGGAGACCCAGTACTTC
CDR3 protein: CASSRLGETQYF

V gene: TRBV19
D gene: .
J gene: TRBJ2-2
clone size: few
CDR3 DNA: TGTGCCAGTAGTATAGGGGGAGGCACCCGGGGCACCGGGGAGCTGTTTTTT
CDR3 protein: CASSIGGGTRGTGELFF

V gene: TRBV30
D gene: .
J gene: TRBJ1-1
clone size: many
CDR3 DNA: TGTGCCTGGAGCGATAAAACAGGTTTGGGCACTGAAGCTTTCTTT
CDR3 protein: CAWSDKTGLGTEAFF

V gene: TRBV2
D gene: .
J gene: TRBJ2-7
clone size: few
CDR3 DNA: TGTGCCAGCAGTACCCGGGACGAAAAGTACTTC
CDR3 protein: CASSTRDEKYF

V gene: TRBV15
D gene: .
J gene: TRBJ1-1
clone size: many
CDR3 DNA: TGTGCCACCAGCAGTGGTCCGCCTGAAGCTTTCTTT
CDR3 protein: CATSSGPPEAFF

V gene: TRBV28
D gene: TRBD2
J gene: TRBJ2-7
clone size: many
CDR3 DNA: TGTGCCAGCAGTTCGGTGACTAGCGGGATCGACGAGCAGTACTTC
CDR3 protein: CASSSVTSGIDEQYF

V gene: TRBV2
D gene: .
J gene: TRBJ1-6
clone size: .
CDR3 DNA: TGTGCCAGCAGTGGCGAGAGTTCACCCCTCCACTTT
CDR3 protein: CASSGESSPLHF

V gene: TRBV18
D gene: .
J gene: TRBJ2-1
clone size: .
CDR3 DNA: TGTGCCAGCTCACCACCCAGCGGGCGAAATGAGCAGTTCTTC
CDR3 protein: CASSPPSGRNEQFF

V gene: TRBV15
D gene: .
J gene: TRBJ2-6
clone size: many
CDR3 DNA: TGTGCCACCAGCAGAGATCTTAGGTTCTCCTCCTCTGGGGCCAACGTCCTGACTTTC
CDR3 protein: CATSRDLRFSSSGANVLTF

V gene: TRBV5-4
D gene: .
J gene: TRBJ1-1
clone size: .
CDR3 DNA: TGTGCCAGCAGTCCGGGAGGTAACACTGAAGCTTTCTTT
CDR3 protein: CASSPGGNTEAFF

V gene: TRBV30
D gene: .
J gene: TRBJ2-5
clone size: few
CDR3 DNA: TGTGCCTGGAGTTTAGGCAGGGGCCAAGAGACCCAGTACTTC
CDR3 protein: CAWSLGRGQETQYF

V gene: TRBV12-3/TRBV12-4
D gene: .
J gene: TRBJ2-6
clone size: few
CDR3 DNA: TGTGCCAGCAGTCGACGGCCCTCTGGGGCCAACGTCCTGACTTTC
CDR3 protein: CASSRRPSGANVLTF

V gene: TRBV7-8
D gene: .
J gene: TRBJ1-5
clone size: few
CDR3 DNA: TGTGCCAGCAGCCGGGGAACTAGCAATCAGCCCCAGCATTTT
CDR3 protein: CASSRGTSNQPQHF

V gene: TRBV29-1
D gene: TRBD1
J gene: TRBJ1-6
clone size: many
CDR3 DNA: TGCAGCGTAGCGGACAGGCAGAATTCACCCCTCCACTTT
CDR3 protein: CSVADRQNSPLHF

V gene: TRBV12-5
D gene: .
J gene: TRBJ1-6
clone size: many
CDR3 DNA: TGTGCTAGTGGTTTGGAGGCTAGGGGTTCACCCCTCCACTTT
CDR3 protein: CASGLEARGSPLHF

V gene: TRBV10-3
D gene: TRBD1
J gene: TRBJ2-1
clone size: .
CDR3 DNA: TGTGCCATCAGGGACAGGGCAACCTACAATGAGCAGTTCTTC
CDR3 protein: CAIRDRATYNEQFF

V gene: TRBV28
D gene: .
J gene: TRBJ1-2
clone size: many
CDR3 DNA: TGTGCCAGCAGTGGGACTGCAAGAGGCTATGGCTACACCTTC
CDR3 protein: CASSGTARGYGYTF

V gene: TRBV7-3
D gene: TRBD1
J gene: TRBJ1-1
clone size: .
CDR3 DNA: TGTGCCAGCAGCTTAACCGGGACAGGGGTGAACACTGAAGCTTACTTT
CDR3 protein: CASSLTGTGVNTEAYF

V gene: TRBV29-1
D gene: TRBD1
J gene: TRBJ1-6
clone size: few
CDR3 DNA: TGCAGCGTCGGCCACAGGGGGCGACACTCACCCCTCCACTTT
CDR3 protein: CSVGHRGRHSPLHF

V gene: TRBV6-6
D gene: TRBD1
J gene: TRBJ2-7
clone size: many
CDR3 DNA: TGTGCCAGCAGACAGACAGGGAGCGAGCAGTACTTC
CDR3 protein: CASRQTGSEQYF

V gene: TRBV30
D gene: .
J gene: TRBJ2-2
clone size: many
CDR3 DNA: TGTGCCGCCTTAGGGCCCAAGAACTGGTACACCGGGGAGCTGTTTTTT
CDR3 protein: CAALGPKNWYTGELFF

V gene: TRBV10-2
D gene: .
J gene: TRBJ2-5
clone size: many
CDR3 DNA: TGCGCCAGCAGTCCCAGTGGGGGCGCCGAGCTTAACTTC
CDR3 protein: CASSPSGGAELNF

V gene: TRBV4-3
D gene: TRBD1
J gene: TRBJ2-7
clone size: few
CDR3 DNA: TGCGCCAGCAGCCCGGACAGGGGATCAGGCGAGCAGTACTTC
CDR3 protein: CASSPDRGSGEQYF

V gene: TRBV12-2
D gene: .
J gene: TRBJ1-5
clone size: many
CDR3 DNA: TGTGCAAGTCGTCGGTATCAGCCCCAGCATTTT
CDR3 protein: CASRRYQPQHF